Shown below are 25 T cell receptor beta chains from a single sample sequenced in a study of cytomegalovirus exposure and HLA in healthy donors. Assay used: immunoSEQ multiplex PCR; TCRdb lists only in-frame clones, some missing. This sample carries 150,000 to 200,000 clones, roughly 80% of them seen once, and the ten largest clones take more than 8.5%. Sequencing input: PBMCs. The source is a man aged 25-40 years in good health and CMV-seropositive.

The chain joins TRBV10-2 to TRBJ2-3, with TRBD2 identical over 10 bases. Germline CDR1 reads WSHSY; CDR2 reads SAAADI. The CDR3 covers 17 residues. With V trimmed by 3 bases and J by 3 bases, 9 bases remained unmatched. The DNA for the CDR3 is TGCGCCAGCAGTGAATGGAAAACTAGCGGGATTACAGATACGCAGTATTTT. Residues: CASSEWKTSGITDTQYF.

V usage is TRBV6-5 and J usage is TRBJ2-7; possibly TRBD1 for D (5 bases). Trimming took off 1 base at V and 3 bases at J, with 10 bases between the two ends. Germline V gene lookup returns CDR1 MNHEY and CDR2 SVGAGI. The CDR3 spans 14 residues. For the CDR3, the DNA is TGTGCCAGCAGTTACTATTCAGGGATCTACGAGCAGTACTTC. Translation: CASSYYSGIYEQYF.

This clone showed up just a few times. This chain connects TRBV6-1 to TRBJ1-1; D gene ambiguous. Germline CDR1 MNHNS, CDR2 SASEGT. CDR3 size: 13 residues. With 8 bases removed from V and 0 bases from J, the gap between germline ends came to 10 bases. For the CDR3, the DNA is TGTGCCAGCCGGGGTAGTATGAACACTGAAGCTTTCTTT. This sequence encodes CASRGSMNTEAFF.

This sequence joins TRBV28 and TRBJ2-1; maybe TRBD1 (5 bases). Germline V gene lookup returns CDR1 MDHEN and CDR2 SYDVKM. The CDR3 contains 14 residues. Trimming pared 1 base from V and 3 bases from J, leaving 7 bases between. CDR3 residues: CASSLSGIYNEQFF. In nucleotides, the CDR3 is TGTGCCAGCAGTTTATCAGGGATCTACAATGAGCAGTTCTTC.

This chain joins TRBV28 and TRBJ2-7; TRBD2 matches at 14 bases. V lost 10 bases and J lost 2; bases outside the gene matches: 10. Germline CDR1 is MDHEN and CDR2 is SYDVKM. The CDR3 totals 16 residues. This chain's CDR3 is CAIHGLAGGGAYEQYF. Here the CDR3 DNA reads TGTGCCATCCACGGACTAGCGGGAGGTGGGGCCTACGAGCAGTACTTC.

A few counts support this clone. The chain carries TRBV15 and TRBJ2-3; D possibly corresponds to TRBD2 (7 bases). Trimming stripped 0 bases from V and 4 bases from J, with 14 bases between. CDR1 and CDR2 from the germline V gene are LNHNV and YYDKDF (reference sequence). This CDR3 spans 16 amino acids. CDR3 nucleotides: TGTGCCACCAGCAGAGATCTGGGAGGGGGGGCAGATACGCAGTATTTT. Its translation: CATSRDLGGGADTQYF.

The chain recombines TRBV5-1 with TRBJ2-7; 8 nucleotides align to TRBD1. There are 15 residues in the CDR3. V shed 4 bases and J 4 bases; nucleotides not matched to a gene: 10. Germline V lookup: CDR1 SGHRS, CDR2 YFSETQ. This chain's CDR3 is CASSIHPWDRYEQYF. The CDR3, as DNA: TGCGCCAGCAGCATACACCCCTGGGACAGGTACGAGCAGTACTTC.

The chain is built from TRBV4-3 and TRBJ1-6, with a weak D call TRBD1 (5 bases). The CDR3 has 15 amino acids. CDR1 and CDR2 (germline): LGHNA, YSLEER. The V gene lost 0 bases and the J gene lost 8 bases, with 11 bases spanning the gap. This CDR3 reads CASSQDAGGDSPLHF. The CDR3 nucleotides read TGCGCCAGCAGCCAAGATGCGGGGGGTGATTCACCCCTCCACTTT.

This clone was seen only once. The rearrangement joins TRBV27 to TRBJ2-1, with 9 bases fitting TRBD1. With 10 bases clipped from V and 6 bases from J, the junction kept 13 bases outside the gene matches. This CDR3 contains 15 residues. Germline loops: CDR1 MNHEY, CDR2 SMNVEV (reference sequence). DNA for the CDR3: TGTGCCACCAACCATGGGACAGGGAACCGCAATGAGCAGTTCTTC. Translating it yields CATNHGTGNRNEQFF.

The genes are TRBV5-4 and TRBJ2-7; TRBD2 is a possible D gene (5 bases). V was shortened by 0 bases and J by 6 bases, with 7 bases between the two germline ends. This CDR3 region has 12 residues. CDR1 and CDR2 (germline): SGHNT, YYREEE (reference sequence). CDR3 sequence reads: CASSLERGEQYF. CDR3 sequence (DNA): TGTGCCAGCAGCTTGGAACGGGGCGAGCAGTACTTC.

The J gene is TRBJ1-5, the V gene TRBV5-6; 10 positions match TRBD1. V lost 0 bases and J lost 7; bases outside the gene matches: 4. In germline, CDR1 is SGHDT, CDR2 YYEEEE. This CDR3 has 15 residues. CDR3 in DNA: TGTGCCAGCAGCTTGGCTGGGACAGGGGAACAGCCCCAGCATTTT. Its translation: CASSLAGTGEQPQHF.

V and J are TRBV4-2 and TRBJ1-1; D remains unclear. V was cut by 8 bases and J by 0 bases, with 4 bases left in between. CDR1 and CDR2 from the germline V gene are LGHNA and YNFKEQ. The CDR3 consists of 11 residues. Here the CDR3 reads CASYLNTEAFF. The CDR3 DNA reads as TGTGCCAGCTACTTGAACACTGAAGCTTTCTTT.

V is TRBV5-1 and J is TRBJ1-4; tentative D call: TRBD1 (5 bases). With 4 bases removed from V and 8 bases from J, the gap between germline ends came to 21 bases. This CDR3 is built from 16 residues. Germline V CDR1 and CDR2: SGHRS, YFSETQ. CDR3 protein: CASSPTAWDGREKLFF. CDR3 in DNA: TGCGCCAGCAGCCCGACAGCATGGGATGGAAGGGAAAAACTGTTTTTT.

The chain combines TRBV28 with TRBJ2-7; 10 nucleotides line up with TRBD2. The ends lost 5 bases at V and 3 bases at J; junction bases unmatched: 10. This CDR3 is 16 amino acids long. Per germline, CDR1 MDHEN and CDR2 SYDVKM. The CDR3 protein is CASSALGLADLYEQYF. The CDR3 DNA is TGTGCCAGCAGTGCCCTTGGACTAGCGGATCTCTACGAGCAGTACTTC.

In its sample, this clone was seen a few times. The rearrangement uses TRBV19 and TRBJ1-5; the match to TRBD1 covers 7 bases. V was pared by 5 bases and J by 0 bases, with 7 bases of the junction left unmatched. The CDR3 contains 16 residues. The germline CDR1 and CDR2 sequences are LNHDA and SQIVND (reference sequence). The CDR3 coding sequence is TGTGCCAGTAGTGTTGACAGGGCATATAGCAATCAGCCCCAGCATTTT. Encoded protein: CASSVDRAYSNQPQHF.

This clone has at least ten counts. The genes are TRBV5-5 and TRBJ1-2, with D possibly matching TRBD1 (5 bases). The CDR3 has 14 amino acids. Trimming took off 0 bases at V and 7 bases at J, with 13 bases between the two ends. Germline V lookup: CDR1 SGHKS, CDR2 YYEKEE (reference sequence). This CDR3 reads CASSLDPGKGGYTF. CDR3 DNA sequence: TGTGCCAGCAGCTTGGATCCAGGGAAGGGTGGCTACACCTTC. Full variable domain (missing parts from reference TRBV5-5 and TRBJ1-2): DAGVTQSPTHLIKTRGQQVTLRCSPISGHKSVSWYQQVLGQGPQFIFQYYEKEERGRGNFPDRFSARQFPNYSSELNVNALLLGDSALYLCASSLDPGKGGYTFGSGTRLTVV.

V usage is TRBV30 and J usage is TRBJ2-1; 10 positions match TRBD1. The CDR3 totals 15 residues. The V gene's germline CDR1 is GTSNPN and CDR2 SVGIG (reference sequence). Trimming at V came to 8 bases and at J to 2 bases, leaving 9 bases not matched to a gene. CDR3 nucleotides: TGTGCCGGGGGGACAGGGGAAGGGACCTACAATGAGCAGTTCTTC. It encodes CAGGTGEGTYNEQFF.

V is TRBV7-9 and J is TRBJ2-7, with 8 nucleotides matching TRBD1. The germline V gene encodes CDR1 SEHNR and CDR2 FQNEAQ (reference sequence). The junction had 8 bases not matched to a gene; V was cut back by 4 bases and J by 3 bases. This CDR3 is built from 15 residues. For the CDR3, the DNA is TGTGCCAGCAGCTCCTGGGACAGGAGCCGCTACGAGCAGTACTTC. It codes for CASSSWDRSRYEQYF.

V gene TRBV4-1 combines with J gene TRBJ2-5, with TRBD2 as a possible D gene (5 bases). Trimming cost V 4 bases and J 2 bases, with 14 bases left between them. Germline values: CDR1 MGHRA, CDR2 YSYEKL. The CDR3 totals 15 residues. The CDR3 protein is CASSRAGQNQETQYF. The CDR3 DNA reads TGCGCCAGCAGCCGGGCGGGCCAAAATCAAGAGACCCAGTACTTC.

The table lists this clone with a few counts. The chain joins TRBV6-1 to TRBJ1-3; D is unclear. Germline assignment: CDR1 MNHNS and CDR2 SASEGT. Trimming shortened V by 7 bases and J by 4 bases, and 8 bases separated the two germline ends. The CDR3 sequence is 12 residues long. In DNA form, the CDR3 reads TGTGCCAGCATGGGCGCGGGAAACACCATATATTTT. This translates into CASMGAGNTIYF.

This clone was seen a few times. The chain carries TRBV28 and TRBJ2-2, with 8 bases matching TRBD1. Germline trimming cut 6 bases from V and 6 bases from J; bases unmatched to any gene: 9. This CDR3 comprises 15 residues. Germline values: CDR1 MDHEN, CDR2 SYDVKM. The CDR3 loop is CASRGQAYGSGELFF. CDR3 bases: TGTGCCAGCAGGGGACAGGCCTACGGGTCCGGGGAGCTGTTTTTT.

This chain uses TRBV7-8 with TRBJ2-7, with 8 bases matching TRBD2. Per germline, CDR1 SGHVS and CDR2 FQNEAQ. V shed 1 base, J shed 5 bases, and the junction held 7 bases outside the gene matches. The CDR3 is 15 amino acids. The CDR3 sequence is CASSLGTSKTDEQYF. CDR3 DNA: TGTGCCAGCAGCTTAGGGACTAGCAAAACCGACGAGCAGTACTTC.

This clone has ten or more counts. The chain has TRBV6-6 and TRBJ1-1; D might be TRBD1 (6 bases). Trimming cost V 7 bases and J 4 bases, with 13 bases left between them. CDR3 size: 13 residues. The germline CDR1 and CDR2 sequences are MNHNY and SVGAGI (reference sequence). CDR3 coding DNA: TGTGCCAGCACCCTAGGGGGTGCCACTGAAGCTTTCTTT. It specifies CASTLGGATEAFF.

The chain couples TRBV2 to TRBJ1-3, with 9 positions matching TRBD1. CDR1 and CDR2 (germline): SNHLY, FYNNEI. This CDR3 has 15 amino acids. V trimming: 4 bases; J trimming: 2 bases; junction bases outside the gene matches: 3. CDR3 DNA sequence: TGTGCCAGCAGTGCTGACAGGGGGACTGGAAACACCATATATTTT. Amino acids: CASSADRGTGNTIYF.

The chain joins TRBV5-5 to TRBJ2-1; 9 bases align to TRBD1. The CDR3 spans 16 residues. The trim removed 0 bases at V and 4 bases at J, leaving 5 bases unmatched. In germline, CDR1 is SGHKS, CDR2 YYEKEE (reference sequence). In DNA, the CDR3 is TGTGCCAGCAGCTTGGATGGGGACAGGGCTTACAATGAGCAGTTCTTC. Encoded protein: CASSLDGDRAYNEQFF.